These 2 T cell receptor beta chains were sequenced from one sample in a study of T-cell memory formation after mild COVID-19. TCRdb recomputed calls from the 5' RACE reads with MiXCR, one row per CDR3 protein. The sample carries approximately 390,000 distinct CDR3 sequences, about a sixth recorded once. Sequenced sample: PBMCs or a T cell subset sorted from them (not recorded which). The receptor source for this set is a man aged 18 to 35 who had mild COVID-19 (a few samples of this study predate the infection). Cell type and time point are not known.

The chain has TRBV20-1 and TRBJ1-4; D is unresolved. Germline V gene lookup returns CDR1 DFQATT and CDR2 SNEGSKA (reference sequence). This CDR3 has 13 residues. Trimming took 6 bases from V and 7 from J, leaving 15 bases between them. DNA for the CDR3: TGCAGTGCCACGACTCGAATGAGTGAAAAACTGTTTTTT. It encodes CSATTRMSEKLFF.

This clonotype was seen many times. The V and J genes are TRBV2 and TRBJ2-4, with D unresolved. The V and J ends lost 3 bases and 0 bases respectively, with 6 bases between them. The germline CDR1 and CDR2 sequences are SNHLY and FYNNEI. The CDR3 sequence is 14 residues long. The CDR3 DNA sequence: TGTGCCAGCAGTGACTGGGCAGCCAAAAACATTCAGTACTTC. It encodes CASSDWAAKNIQYF.